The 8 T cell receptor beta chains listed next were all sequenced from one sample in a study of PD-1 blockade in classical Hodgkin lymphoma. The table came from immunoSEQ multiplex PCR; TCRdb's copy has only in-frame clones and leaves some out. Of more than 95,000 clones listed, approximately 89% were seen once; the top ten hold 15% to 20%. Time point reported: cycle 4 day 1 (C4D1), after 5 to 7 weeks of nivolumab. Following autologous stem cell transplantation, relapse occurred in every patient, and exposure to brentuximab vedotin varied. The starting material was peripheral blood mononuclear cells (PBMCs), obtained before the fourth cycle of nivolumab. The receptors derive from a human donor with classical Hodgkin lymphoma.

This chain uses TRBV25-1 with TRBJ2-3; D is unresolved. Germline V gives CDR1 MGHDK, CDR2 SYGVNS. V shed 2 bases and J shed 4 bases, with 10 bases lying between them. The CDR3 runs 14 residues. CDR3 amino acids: CASSENLPADTQYF. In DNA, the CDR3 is TGTGCCAGCAGTGAAAACCTCCCGGCAGATACGCAGTATTTT.

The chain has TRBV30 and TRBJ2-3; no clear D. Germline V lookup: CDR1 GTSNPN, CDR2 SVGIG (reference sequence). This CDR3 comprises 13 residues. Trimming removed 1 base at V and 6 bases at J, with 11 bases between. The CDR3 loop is CAWSALLADTQYF. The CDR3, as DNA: TGTGCCTGGAGTGCTCTTCTGGCGGATACGCAGTATTTT. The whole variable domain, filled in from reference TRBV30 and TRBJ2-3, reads SQTIHQWPATLVQPVGSPLSLECTVEGTSNPNLYWYRQAAGRGLQLLFYSVGIGQISSEVPQNLSASRPQDRQFILSSKKLLLSDSGFYLCAWSALLADTQYFGPGTRLTVL.

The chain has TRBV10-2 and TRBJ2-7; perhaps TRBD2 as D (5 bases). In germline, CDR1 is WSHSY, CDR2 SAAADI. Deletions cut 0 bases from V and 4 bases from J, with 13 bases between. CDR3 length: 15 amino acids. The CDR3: CASSESAGAPYEQYF. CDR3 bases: TGCGCCAGCAGTGAGTCGGCGGGCGCCCCTTACGAGCAGTACTTC.

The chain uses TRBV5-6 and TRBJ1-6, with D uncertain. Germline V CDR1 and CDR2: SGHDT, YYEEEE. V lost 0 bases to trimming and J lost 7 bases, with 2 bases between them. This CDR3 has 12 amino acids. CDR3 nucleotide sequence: TGTGCCAGCAGCTTGGGGAATTCACCCCTCCACTTT. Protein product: CASSLGNSPLHF.

The CDR3 sequence: CASRTLAKGVNTEAFF. The CDR3 nucleotides read TGTGCCAGTAGGACCCTAGCGAAGGGGGTGAACACTGAAGCTTTCTTT. The chain combines TRBV19 with TRBJ1-1; tentative D call: TRBD1 (6 bases). Germline V gives CDR1 LNHDA, CDR2 SQIVND (reference sequence). The CDR3 loop spans 16 amino acids. V dropped 6 bases and J dropped 0 bases, with 17 bases sitting between them.

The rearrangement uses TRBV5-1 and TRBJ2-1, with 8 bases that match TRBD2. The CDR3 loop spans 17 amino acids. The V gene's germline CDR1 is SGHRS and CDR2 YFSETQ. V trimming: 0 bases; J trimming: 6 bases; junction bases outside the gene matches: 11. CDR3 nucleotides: TGCGCCAGCAGCTTGGCCCTAACGGGAGGGCCTTCCAATGAGCAGTTCTTC. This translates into CASSLALTGGPSNEQFF.

In nucleotides, the CDR3 is TGCGCCAGCAGCGCTACGGGACAGGGGGCTTGGGAGCAGTACTTC. Amino acid sequence: CASSATGQGAWEQYF. The chain links TRBV5-1 to TRBJ2-7; TRBD1 aligns across 12 bases. The CDR3 is made up of 15 amino acids. The germline CDR1 and CDR2 sequences are SGHRS and YFSETQ. V gave up 4 bases and J gave up 7 bases; unmatched junction bases: 9.

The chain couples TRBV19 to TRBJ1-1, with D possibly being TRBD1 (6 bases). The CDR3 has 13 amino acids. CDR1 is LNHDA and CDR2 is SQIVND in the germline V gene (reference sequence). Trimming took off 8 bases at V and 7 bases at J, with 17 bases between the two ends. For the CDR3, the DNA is TGTGCCAGTGGAAGACAGGATCGGGGTGAAGCTTTCTTT. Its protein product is CASGRQDRGEAFF.